This T cell receptor (beta chain) was recorded in a study of cytomegalovirus exposure and HLA in healthy donors. The PCR was carried out with 60 Vbeta primers and 13 Jbeta primers. The assay was immunoSEQ multiplex PCR, and TCRdb's table has in-frame clones only and misses some. In the table there are some 140,000 clones, 79% of which are singletons. The CDR3 spans 12 residues. Germline V gives CDR1 SEHNR, CDR2 FQNEAQ (reference sequence). Sequencing was performed on PBMCs. This chain joins TRBV7-9 and TRBJ2-7; TRBD1 is a possible D gene (6 bases). Judging by the DNA end, TRBJ2-1 fits better; the J call may be wrong. This sequence was found in a man aged 35-49 years in good health and CMV-seropositive. CDR3 in DNA: TGTGCCAGCAGCTTTGGGGCCGGGACACAGTTCTTC. It is translated as CASSFGAGTQFF.